This entry describes one T cell receptor (beta chain). Its specific antigen is unknown. The record has no base qualities; no much larger clone is one base away. TCRbeta CDR3 regions were amplified from genomic DNA using the immunoSEQ Assay, a bias-controlled multiplex PCR. Regarding the original processing steps: The number of nucleated cells in each sample was estimated from the amplification of reference gene primers within the assay. Sequence reads were collapsed and filtered to measure the absolute abundance of every unique TCRbeta CDR3 rearrangement. For each sample, productive Simpson clonality was calculated as the square root of Simpson's diversity index across productive rearrangements. The table was pulled from immuneACCESS by TCRdb, which kept in-frame rearrangements only. Such tables lose some clones; where checked, under half of the loss comes from unresolved V genes, and the rest has no known cause. V and J calls and clone size are given by that table; D and trimming were obtained from the DNA. This sample is represented by a few hundred thousand clones; roughly 89% of them were singletons. Roughly 2.9% of the sample is taken by the ten largest.

The entry originates in a study of blood T cell repertoires in COVID-19 (dated by TCRdb to 2020 to 2022). Broadly, across the study: Samples covering the acute and convalescent phases of COVID-19 were provided by collaborators in the United States, Italy and Spain. The sample metadata nearly always contained a de-identified subject ID, COVID-19 status, age in years and sex. The material from the prospective study consisted of cDNA or gDNA derived from T cells, B-cell-depleted T cells, or PBMCs. Samples came from the ongoing ImmuneRACE study (first 160 participants) plus 1,254 subjects from 6 global collaborators. Deeply sampled blood TCRbeta repertoires from subjects exposed to, actively infected with, or recovered from COVID-19 were included in the dataset. The repertoires were released in a freely available public database intended as a resource for research on the immune response to SARS-CoV-2. Where available, HLA class I and class II types were obtained from metadata supplied by the sample provider rather than from assay-based typing. Summary of the overall study and its limitations: How much clinical and demographic metadata was included differed by source and by participant, and the metadata was provided uncurated.

Participants in the prospective study were aged roughly 18 to 90 years, lived in 20 to 30 United States geographic areas, and enrolled through a virtual design. In the prospective study, cohorts were assigned on the basis of participant-reported clinical history obtained from a screening survey and a study questionnaire. Exposed participants were defined as having been in contact with someone with a PCR-confirmed or clinician-diagnosed COVID-19 case within 2 weeks of study entry. In the prospective study, whole blood, serum and a nasopharyngeal or oropharyngeal swab were collected from each participant by mobile phlebotomists. Additional blood draws and questionnaires over a 2-month period could optionally be provided by prospective study participants. Before DNA extraction, prospective study blood samples were shipped either frozen or at room temperature. Including the terminal cysteine and phenylalanine, the CDR3 comprises 15 residues. The DNA shown is the 45-base CDR3, in frame from base 1. CDR1 ENHRY and CDR2 SYGVKD are derived from the germline V gene. For this chain, trimming is 5 bases at the V end and 2 bases at the J end, and the number of junction bases without a gene match is 7.

The chain employs TRBV10-3 and TRBJ1-2; 8 middle bases align to TRBD1. Specimen: PBMCs or T cells enriched from blood (not recorded which). This TCR was recovered from a woman in her fifties or sixties who had been exposed to COVID-19. The DNA sequence is TGTGCCATCAGTCGGGGTCAGGGGGCGAACTATGGCTACACCTTC. It codes for CAISRGQGANYGYTF.